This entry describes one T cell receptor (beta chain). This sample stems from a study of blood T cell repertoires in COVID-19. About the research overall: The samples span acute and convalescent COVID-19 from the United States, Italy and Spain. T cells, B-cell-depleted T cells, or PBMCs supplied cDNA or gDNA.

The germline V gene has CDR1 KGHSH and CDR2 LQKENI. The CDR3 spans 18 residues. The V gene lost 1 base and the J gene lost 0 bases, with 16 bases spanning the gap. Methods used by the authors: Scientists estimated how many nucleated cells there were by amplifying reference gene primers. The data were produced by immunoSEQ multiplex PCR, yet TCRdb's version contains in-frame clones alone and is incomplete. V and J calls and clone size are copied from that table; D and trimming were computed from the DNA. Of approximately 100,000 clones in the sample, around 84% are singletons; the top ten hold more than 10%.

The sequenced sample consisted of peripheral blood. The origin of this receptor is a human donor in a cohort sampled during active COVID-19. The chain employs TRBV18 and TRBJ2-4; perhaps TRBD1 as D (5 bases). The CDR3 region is CASSPLTGRTLAKNIQYF. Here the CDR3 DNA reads TGTGCCAGCTCACCACTCACAGGAAGGACACTAGCCAAAAACATTCAGTACTTC.